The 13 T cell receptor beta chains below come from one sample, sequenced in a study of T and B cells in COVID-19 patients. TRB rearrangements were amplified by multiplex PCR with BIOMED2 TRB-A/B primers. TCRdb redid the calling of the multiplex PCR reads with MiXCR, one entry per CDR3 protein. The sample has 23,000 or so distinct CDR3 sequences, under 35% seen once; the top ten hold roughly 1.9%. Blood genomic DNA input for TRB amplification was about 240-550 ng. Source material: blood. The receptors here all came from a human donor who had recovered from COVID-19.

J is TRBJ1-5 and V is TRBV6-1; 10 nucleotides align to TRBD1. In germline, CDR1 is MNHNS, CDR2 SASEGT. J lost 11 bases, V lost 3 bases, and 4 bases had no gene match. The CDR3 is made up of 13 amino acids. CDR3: CASSDRDRGAQHF. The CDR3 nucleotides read TGTGCCAGCAGTGACCGGGACAGGGGAGCCCAGCATTTT.

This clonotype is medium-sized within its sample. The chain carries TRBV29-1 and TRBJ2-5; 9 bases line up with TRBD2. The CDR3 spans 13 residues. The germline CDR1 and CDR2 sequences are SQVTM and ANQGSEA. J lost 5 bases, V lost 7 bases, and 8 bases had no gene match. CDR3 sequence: CSGWAGGMETQYF. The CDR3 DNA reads TGCAGCGGCTGGGCGGGGGGGATGGAGACCCAGTACTTC.

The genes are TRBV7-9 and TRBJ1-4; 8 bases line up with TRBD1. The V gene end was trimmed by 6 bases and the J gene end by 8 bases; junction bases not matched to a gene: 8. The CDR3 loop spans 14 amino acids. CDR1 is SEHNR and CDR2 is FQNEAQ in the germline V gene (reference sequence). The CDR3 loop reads CASSPDRGGEKLFF. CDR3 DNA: TGTGCCAGCAGTCCTGACAGGGGTGGGGAAAAACTGTTTTTT.

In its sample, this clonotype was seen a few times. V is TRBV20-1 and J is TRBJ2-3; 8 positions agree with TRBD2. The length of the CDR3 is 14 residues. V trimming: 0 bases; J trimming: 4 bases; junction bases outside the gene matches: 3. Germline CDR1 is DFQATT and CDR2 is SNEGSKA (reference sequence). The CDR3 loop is CSAREIGGADTQYF. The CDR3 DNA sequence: TGCAGTGCTAGAGAAATCGGGGGGGCAGATACGCAGTATTTT.

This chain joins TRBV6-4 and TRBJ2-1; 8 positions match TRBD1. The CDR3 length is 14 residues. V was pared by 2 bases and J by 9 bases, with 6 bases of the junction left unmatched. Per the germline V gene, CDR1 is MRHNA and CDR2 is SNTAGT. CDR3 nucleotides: TGTGCCAGCAGTGACACGGACAGGGTGGGTGAGCAGTTCTTC. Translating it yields CASSDTDRVGEQFF.

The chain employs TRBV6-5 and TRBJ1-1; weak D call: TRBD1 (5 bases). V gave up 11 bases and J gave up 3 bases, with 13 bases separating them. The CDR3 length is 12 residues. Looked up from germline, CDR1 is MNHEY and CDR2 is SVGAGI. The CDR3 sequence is CAVRGTYTEAFF. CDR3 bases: TGTGCCGTGAGGGGCACCTACACTGAAGCTTTCTTT.

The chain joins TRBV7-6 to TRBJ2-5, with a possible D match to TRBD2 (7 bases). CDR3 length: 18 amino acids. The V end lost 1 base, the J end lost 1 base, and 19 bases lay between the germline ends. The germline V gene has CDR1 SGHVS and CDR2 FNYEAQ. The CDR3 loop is CASSLEASGGGAQETQYF. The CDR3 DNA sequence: TGTGCCAGCAGCTTAGAGGCCTCGGGGGGCGGGGCCCAAGAGACCCAGTACTTC.

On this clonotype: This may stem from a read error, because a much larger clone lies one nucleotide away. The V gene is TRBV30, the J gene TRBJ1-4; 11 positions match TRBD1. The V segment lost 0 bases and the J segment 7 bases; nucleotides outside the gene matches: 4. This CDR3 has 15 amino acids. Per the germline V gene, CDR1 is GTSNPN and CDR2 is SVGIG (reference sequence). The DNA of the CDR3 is TGTGCCTGGAGTGTCACCGGGACAGGGGGTGAAAAACTGTTTTTT. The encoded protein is CAWSVTGTGGEKLFF.

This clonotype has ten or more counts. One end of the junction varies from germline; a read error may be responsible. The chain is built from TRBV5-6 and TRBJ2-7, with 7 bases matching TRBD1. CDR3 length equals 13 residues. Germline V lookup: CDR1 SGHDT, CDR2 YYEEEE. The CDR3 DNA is TGTGCCAGCAGCTTGGCGGTGGACAGGTCCCTCTCCTTC. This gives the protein CASSLAVDRSLSF. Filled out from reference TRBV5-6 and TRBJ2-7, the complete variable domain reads DAGVTQSPTHLIKTRGQQVTLRCSPKSGHDTVSWYQQALGQGPQFIFQYYEEEERQRGNFPDRFSGHQFPNYSSELNVNALLLGDSALYLCASSLAVDRSLSFGPGTRLTVT.

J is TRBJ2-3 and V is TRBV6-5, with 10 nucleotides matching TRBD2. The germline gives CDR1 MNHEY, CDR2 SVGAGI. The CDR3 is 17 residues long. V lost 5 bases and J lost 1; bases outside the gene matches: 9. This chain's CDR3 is CASSEPTGLAGTDTQYF. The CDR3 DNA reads TGTGCCAGCAGTGAGCCTACCGGACTAGCGGGCACAGATACGCAGTATTTT.

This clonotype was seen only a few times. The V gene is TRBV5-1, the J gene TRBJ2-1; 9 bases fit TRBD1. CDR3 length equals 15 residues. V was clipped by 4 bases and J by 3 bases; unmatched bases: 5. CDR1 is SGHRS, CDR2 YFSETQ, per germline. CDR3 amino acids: CASSGDRVGYNEQFF. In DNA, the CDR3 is TGCGCCAGCAGCGGGGACAGGGTTGGCTACAATGAGCAGTTCTTC. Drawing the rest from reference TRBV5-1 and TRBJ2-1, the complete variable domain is KAGVTQTPRYLIKTRGQQVTLSCSPISGHRSVSWYQQTPGQGLQFLFEYFSETQRNKGNFPGRFSGRQFSNSRSEMNVSTLELGDSALYLCASSGDRVGYNEQFFGPGTRLTVL.

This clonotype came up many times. The CDR3 nucleotides read TGTGCCTGGAGTGTAGGAGCAGGGGCGTCCTATAATTCACCCCTCCACTTT. Its protein is CAWSVGAGASYNSPLHF. The J gene is TRBJ1-6, the V gene TRBV30; tentatively, D is TRBD1 (6 bases). With 0 bases removed from V and 1 base from J, the gap between germline ends came to 13 bases. The germline CDR1 and CDR2 sequences are GTSNPN and SVGIG (reference sequence). This CDR3 has 17 amino acids.

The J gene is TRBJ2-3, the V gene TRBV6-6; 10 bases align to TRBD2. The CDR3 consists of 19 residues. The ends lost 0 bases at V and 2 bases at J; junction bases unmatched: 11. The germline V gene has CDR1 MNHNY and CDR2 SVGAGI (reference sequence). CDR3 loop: CASSYSASGGLTLTDTQYF. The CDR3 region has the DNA TGTGCCAGCAGTTACTCCGCTAGCGGGGGCCTTACCCTCACAGATACGCAGTATTTT.